These T cell receptor beta chains were read from a single sample in a study of blood T cell repertoires in COVID-19. Profiled with immunoSEQ multiplex PCR; TCRdb holds only in-frame clones, not every one. The table records 45,000 to 60,000 clones, approximately 83% of them present only once. The material sequenced was peripheral blood. These receptors were collected from a man older than 75 with COVID-19, enrolled during active disease. Both conserved end residues are part of each CDR3. The order of the fields is CDR3 length, clone size, D gene, V gene, J gene, CDR3 protein, CDR3 DNA. The D gene is left open where the match is weak. Size values are once, few and many counts, or a class for expanded clones, and some rows have none.

len: 15; abundance: .; d_gene: TRBD1; v_gene: TRBV19; j_gene: TRBJ2-2; CDR3aa: CASRIQGASTGELFF; CDR3nt: TGTGCCAGTAGGATACAGGGGGCGAGCACCGGGGAGCTGTTTTTT
len: 15; abundance: .; d_gene: TRBD2; v_gene: TRBV15; j_gene: TRBJ2-1; CDR3aa: CATSREAGGYNEQFF; CDR3nt: TGTGCCACCAGCAGAGAAGCGGGAGGCTACAATGAGCAGTTCTTC
len: 15; abundance: .; d_gene: TRBD2; v_gene: TRBV7-3; j_gene: TRBJ2-5; CDR3aa: CASSQSGLGEETQYF; CDR3nt: TGTGCCAGCAGCCAGTCGGGACTAGGGGAAGAGACCCAGTACTTC
len: 15; abundance: once; d_gene: .; v_gene: TRBV5-4; j_gene: TRBJ2-5; CDR3aa: CASSLRRGREETQYF; CDR3nt: TGTGCCAGCAGCTTGAGGAGGGGGCGAGAGGAGACCCAGTACTTC
len: 13; abundance: .; d_gene: .; v_gene: TRBV12-3/TRBV12-4; j_gene: TRBJ1-6; CDR3aa: CASSAQGNSPLHF; CDR3nt: TGTGCCAGCAGTGCCCAGGGGAATTCACCCCTCCACTTT
len: 14; abundance: .; d_gene: .; v_gene: TRBV5-1; j_gene: TRBJ1-1; CDR3aa: CASSLAPGNTEAFF; CDR3nt: TGCGCCAGCAGCTTGGCCCCAGGGAACACTGAAGCTTTCTTT
len: 14; abundance: .; d_gene: .; v_gene: TRBV5-1; j_gene: TRBJ1-4; CDR3aa: CASSLAGTNEKLFF; CDR3nt: TGCGCCAGCAGCTTGGCAGGGACTAATGAAAAACTGTTTTTT
len: 13; abundance: .; d_gene: .; v_gene: TRBV7-2; j_gene: TRBJ1-6; CDR3aa: CASSGRQHSPLHF; CDR3nt: TGTGCCAGCAGCGGAAGACAGCATTCACCCCTCCACTTT
len: 17; abundance: .; d_gene: .; v_gene: TRBV19; j_gene: TRBJ1-4; CDR3aa: CASRTHRVGRTNEKLFF; CDR3nt: TGTGCCAGCCGTACCCACAGGGTAGGGCGGACTAATGAAAAACTGTTTTTT
len: 14; abundance: .; d_gene: .; v_gene: TRBV29-1; j_gene: TRBJ2-7; CDR3aa: CSVELAVSSYEQYF; CDR3nt: TGCAGCGTTGAACTTGCCGTGAGCTCCTACGAGCAGTACTTC
len: 16; abundance: .; d_gene: .; v_gene: TRBV15; j_gene: TRBJ2-3; CDR3aa: CATSRDRRARTDTQYF; CDR3nt: TGTGCCACCAGCAGAGATAGGAGGGCTCGCACAGATACGCAGTATTTT
len: 14; abundance: .; d_gene: .; v_gene: TRBV3-1/TRBV3-2; j_gene: TRBJ2-1; CDR3aa: CASTPQSGYNEQFF; CDR3nt: TGTGCCAGCACTCCCCAGAGCGGGTACAATGAGCAGTTCTTC
len: 14; abundance: many; d_gene: TRBD1; v_gene: TRBV10-1; j_gene: TRBJ2-7; CDR3aa: CASSEGDRYHEQYF; CDR3nt: TGCGCCAGCAGTGAAGGGGACAGGTACCACGAGCAGTACTTC
len: 15; abundance: .; d_gene: .; v_gene: TRBV11-2; j_gene: TRBJ1-1; CDR3aa: CASSPRGLLNTEAFF; CDR3nt: TGTGCCAGCAGCCCCCGAGGCCTTTTAAACACTGAAGCTTTCTTT
len: 15; abundance: .; d_gene: TRBD2; v_gene: TRBV7-2; j_gene: TRBJ2-5; CDR3aa: CASRLGGTLQETQYF; CDR3nt: TGTGCCAGCAGGCTGGGAGGGACGCTTCAAGAGACCCAGTACTTC
len: 16; abundance: .; d_gene: .; v_gene: TRBV11-3; j_gene: TRBJ2-2; CDR3aa: CASKPGAGANTGELFF; CDR3nt: TGTGCCAGCAAGCCCGGGGCAGGGGCTAACACCGGGGAGCTGTTTTTT
len: 13; abundance: once; d_gene: .; v_gene: TRBV5-1; j_gene: TRBJ2-7; CDR3aa: CASSLRAGYEQYF; CDR3nt: TGCGCCAGCAGCTTGAGGGCGGGTTACGAGCAGTACTTC
len: 13; abundance: few; d_gene: .; v_gene: TRBV2; j_gene: TRBJ1-6; CDR3aa: CASIGQYNSPLHF; CDR3nt: TGTGCCAGCATAGGACAGTATAATTCACCCCTCCACTTT
len: 15; abundance: .; d_gene: .; v_gene: TRBV9; j_gene: TRBJ1-2; CDR3aa: CASSLRLSPASGYTF; CDR3nt: TGTGCCAGCAGCCTCCGACTTTCGCCGGCTTCTGGCTACACCTTC
len: 17; abundance: .; d_gene: TRBD2; v_gene: TRBV7-9; j_gene: TRBJ2-2; CDR3aa: CASSWRVAGANTGELFF; CDR3nt: TGTGCCAGCAGCTGGAGAGTAGCGGGCGCGAACACCGGGGAGCTGTTTTTT
len: 19; abundance: .; d_gene: TRBD2; v_gene: TRBV28; j_gene: TRBJ2-3; CDR3aa: CASIPRSLAGGPGTDTQYF; CDR3nt: TGTGCCAGCATCCCCCGGAGTCTAGCGGGGGGGCCTGGCACAGATACGCAGTATTTT
len: 14; abundance: once; d_gene: .; v_gene: TRBV2; j_gene: TRBJ2-1; CDR3aa: CASSEGTSYNEQFF; CDR3nt: TGTGCCAGCAGTGAAGGGACAAGCTACAATGAGCAGTTCTTC
len: 13; abundance: once; d_gene: TRBD1; v_gene: TRBV30; j_gene: TRBJ2-2; CDR3aa: CAWRTGGTGELFF; CDR3nt: TGTGCCTGGAGAACAGGGGGGACCGGGGAGCTGTTTTTT
len: 14; abundance: .; d_gene: .; v_gene: TRBV10-3; j_gene: TRBJ2-3; CDR3aa: CAISESTSTDTQYF; CDR3nt: TGTGCCATCAGTGAGTCTACTAGCACAGATACGCAGTATTTT
len: 16; abundance: .; d_gene: .; v_gene: TRBV6-6; j_gene: TRBJ1-5; CDR3aa: CASSYSNRRSGEAQHF; CDR3nt: TGTGCCAGCAGTTACTCGAACCGACGCTCTGGGGAGGCCCAGCATTTT
len: 15; abundance: .; d_gene: .; v_gene: TRBV19; j_gene: TRBJ2-5; CDR3aa: CASSIEGGREETQYF; CDR3nt: TGTGCCAGTAGTATAGAAGGAGGGCGCGAAGAGACCCAGTACTTC
len: 14; abundance: .; d_gene: TRBD1; v_gene: TRBV3-1/TRBV3-2; j_gene: TRBJ2-7; CDR3aa: CASSQKTGSAEQYF; CDR3nt: TGTGCCAGCAGCCAAAAGACAGGGTCAGCCGAGCAGTACTTC
len: 14; abundance: .; d_gene: TRBD1; v_gene: TRBV19; j_gene: TRBJ1-1; CDR3aa: CASSTHRQGGSTFF; CDR3nt: TGTGCCAGTAGTACCCATCGACAGGGAGGTTCGACTTTCTTT
len: 15; abundance: .; d_gene: .; v_gene: TRBV5-1; j_gene: TRBJ1-1; CDR3aa: CASSSSLRTNTEAFF; CDR3nt: TGCGCCAGCAGCTCGTCACTGAGAACGAACACTGAAGCTTTCTTT
len: 17; abundance: .; d_gene: TRBD1; v_gene: TRBV24-1; j_gene: TRBJ2-2; CDR3aa: CATSDQSGTGGNGELFF; CDR3nt: TGTGCCACCAGTGATCAGTCCGGGACAGGGGGGAACGGGGAGCTGTTTTTT
len: 12; abundance: .; d_gene: .; v_gene: TRBV19; j_gene: TRBJ2-1; CDR3aa: CASSPHQAPPFF; CDR3nt: TGTGCCAGTAGTCCCCATCAGGCGCCCCCGTTCTTC
len: 15; abundance: .; d_gene: TRBD2; v_gene: TRBV19; j_gene: TRBJ2-5; CDR3aa: CASSINLAGAETQYF; CDR3nt: TGTGCCAGTAGTATAAATCTAGCGGGGGCAGAGACCCAGTACTTC
len: 17; abundance: .; d_gene: TRBD1; v_gene: TRBV11-2; j_gene: TRBJ1-3; CDR3aa: CASSSRGQGPAGNTIYF; CDR3nt: TGTGCCAGCAGCTCTAGGGGACAGGGACCAGCTGGAAACACCATATATTTT
len: 15; abundance: once; d_gene: TRBD1; v_gene: TRBV10-3; j_gene: TRBJ1-1; CDR3aa: CAIRVTGGMNTEAFF; CDR3nt: TGTGCCATCAGGGTGACAGGGGGCATGAACACTGAAGCTTTCTTT
len: 19; abundance: .; d_gene: TRBD2; v_gene: TRBV24-1; j_gene: TRBJ2-2; CDR3aa: CATSDLGLAGGPNTGELFF; CDR3nt: TGTGCCACCAGTGATCTGGGACTAGCGGGGGGACCCAACACCGGGGAGCTGTTTTTT
len: 13; abundance: few; d_gene: TRBD2; v_gene: TRBV5-1; j_gene: TRBJ2-5; CDR3aa: CASNPSGGAPEYF; CDR3nt: TGCGCCAGCAACCCCTCGGGAGGGGCCCCAGAGTACTTC
len: 16; abundance: once; d_gene: .; v_gene: TRBV5-1; j_gene: TRBJ1-1; CDR3aa: CASSLEPTGQNTEAFF; CDR3nt: TGCGCCAGCAGCTTGGAACCCACAGGGCAGAACACTGAAGCTTTCTTT
len: 15; abundance: once; d_gene: .; v_gene: TRBV5-4; j_gene: TRBJ2-7; CDR3aa: CASRDDIGSSYEQYF; CDR3nt: TGTGCCAGCAGGGATGACATTGGGAGCTCCTACGAGCAGTACTTC
len: 13; abundance: .; d_gene: .; v_gene: TRBV9; j_gene: TRBJ1-6; CDR3aa: CASSVSPNSPLHF; CDR3nt: TGTGCCAGCAGCGTATCCCCGAATTCACCCCTCCACTTT
len: 11; abundance: .; d_gene: .; v_gene: TRBV30; j_gene: TRBJ1-2; CDR3aa: CAWSLGRGYTF; CDR3nt: TGTGCCTGGAGTCTGGGCAGGGGCTACACCTTC
len: 17; abundance: .; d_gene: TRBD2; v_gene: TRBV18; j_gene: TRBJ2-3; CDR3aa: CASSPPSPGGRTDTQYF; CDR3nt: TGTGCCAGCTCACCTCCTAGCCCGGGGGGTCGCACAGATACGCAGTATTTT
len: 12; abundance: once; d_gene: .; v_gene: TRBV10-3; j_gene: TRBJ2-5; CDR3aa: CAISATQETQYF; CDR3nt: TGTGCCATCAGTGCCACTCAAGAGACCCAGTACTTC